The entry below gives a single TCR beta chain sequence along with its context. The repertoire was sequenced with immunoSEQ multiplex PCR; TCRdb's copy has only in-frame clones and lacks some. The table shows 20,000 to 25,000 clones, with roughly 41% occurring only once. This sample was included in a study of graft-versus-host responses after intestinal transplantation. Each mixed lymphocyte reaction held around 200,000 CFSE-labeled responders and around 200,000 irradiated violet-dye-labeled stimulators. CD4 and CD8 responders that proliferated in the reaction were FACS-sorted. Trimming shortened V by 7 bases and J by 2 bases, and 12 bases separated the two germline ends. The CDR3 has 13 residues. Germline CDR1 MDHEN, CDR2 SYDVKM.

The receptor was derived from a human patient who received an intestinal transplant. Sequencing was performed on alloreactive CD8+ T cells from a mixed lymphocyte reaction culture, taken before intestinal transplant. Subset in this sample: CFSE-low proliferating T cells sorted from roughly six-day pre-transplant mixed lymphocyte reaction (GvH or HvG direction). This chain joins TRBV28 and TRBJ2-7; D possibly corresponds to TRBD2 (5 bases). CDR3 in amino acids: CASTPGLTYEQYF. In DNA form, the CDR3 reads TGTGCCAGCACTCCCGGACTTACCTACGAGCAGTACTTC.